Listed here are 30 T cell receptor beta chains from one sample, sequenced in a study of blood T cell repertoires in COVID-19. Measured with immunoSEQ multiplex PCR; TCRdb has only the in-frame clones, and not every one. The sample records about 260,000 clones, just under 90% being singletons. The specimen sequenced was PBMCs or T cells enriched from blood (not recorded which). The receptors were gathered from a man in his fifties or sixties who had been exposed to COVID-19.

This chain links TRBV29-1 with TRBJ2-1; D not certain. Trimming removed 4 bases at V and 0 bases at J, with 7 bases between. The CDR3 loop spans 13 amino acids. Germline lookup yields CDR1 SQVTM and CDR2 ANQGSEA. CDR3 DNA: TGCAGCGTTGGACTGTCCTCCTACAATGAGCAGTTCTTC. Translated: CSVGLSSYNEQFF.

This chain joins TRBV6-4 and TRBJ1-6; D may be TRBD1 (6 bases). CDR1 is MRHNA, CDR2 SNTAGT, per germline. Trimming stripped 4 bases from V and 6 bases from J, with 10 bases between. This CDR3 is built from 14 residues. The CDR3 DNA reads TGTGCCAGCAGTGGACAGGCGGGTAATTCACCCCTCCACTTT. The encoded protein is CASSGQAGNSPLHF.

The sample holds a few counts of this clone. The chain carries TRBV11-3 and TRBJ1-1; 9 nucleotides line up with TRBD1. The CDR3 is 15 amino acids. Germline trimming cut 1 base from V and 1 base from J; bases unmatched to any gene: 1. Germline CDR1 SGHNT, CDR2 YENEEA. CDR3 protein: CASSLAGQGNTEAFF. CDR3 coding DNA: TGTGCCAGCAGCTTAGCGGGACAGGGGAACACTGAAGCTTTCTTT.

Written as DNA, the CDR3 is TGTGCCAGCAGCACCGGGACAGTTTTTGGCTACACCTTC. Translated, it gives CASSTGTVFGYTF. The V call is TRBV11-2, the J call TRBJ1-2, with 7 bases fitting TRBD1. The CDR3 has 13 residues. Germline-derived CDR1 and CDR2 are SGHAT and FQNNGV. V shed 5 bases and J 7 bases; nucleotides not matched to a gene: 7. Filled out from reference TRBV11-2 and TRBJ1-2, the complete variable domain reads EAGVAQSPRYKIIEKRQSVAFWCNPISGHATLYWYQQILGQGPKLLIQFQNNGVVDDSQLPKDRFSAERLKGVDSTLKIQPAKLEDSAVYLCASSTGTVFGYTFGSGTRLTVV.

V is TRBV10-1 and J is TRBJ1-1; D remains unclear. Germline CDR1 WNHNN, CDR2 SYGVQD (reference sequence). The CDR3 length is 14 residues. V was trimmed by 4 bases and J by 0 bases, leaving 9 bases between them. The CDR3 loop reads CASSVTRLNTEAFF. The CDR3 DNA reads as TGCGCCAGCAGTGTAACACGATTGAACACTGAAGCTTTCTTT.

In DNA, the CDR3 is TGTGCCAGCAGTGTCGTCCGGGAAGGGGAGCTGTTTTTT. Encoded protein: CASSVVREGELFF. The chain is built from TRBV2 and TRBJ2-2; the D gene is possibly TRBD2 (5 bases). Looked up from germline, CDR1 is SNHLY and CDR2 is FYNNEI. V gave up 4 bases and J gave up 8 bases, with 11 bases separating them. CDR3 size: 13 residues.

This chain connects TRBV5-1 to TRBJ2-1, with TRBD2 identical over 11 bases. CDR1 and CDR2 (germline): SGHRS, YFSETQ. V shed 4 bases and J 4 bases; nucleotides not matched to a gene: 4. The CDR3 is 15 residues long. The CDR3 is CASSAGTSGYNEQFF. The CDR3 bases are TGCGCCAGCAGCGCCGGGACTAGCGGTTACAATGAGCAGTTCTTC.

V and J are TRBV5-1 and TRBJ1-2; the D gene is possibly TRBD1 (5 bases). The V gene's germline CDR1 is SGHRS and CDR2 YFSETQ. Trimming took 0 bases from V and 6 from J, leaving 21 bases between them. The CDR3 contains 17 residues. Written as DNA, the CDR3 is TGCGCCAGCAGCTTGGCCACCGCGGGGGAGGGCGATAATGGCTACACCTTC. This codes for CASSLATAGEGDNGYTF.

The chain employs TRBV5-1 and TRBJ1-1, with TRBD1 matching over 7 bases. V lost 5 bases and J lost 0; bases outside the gene matches: 1. The length of the CDR3 is 13 residues. The germline gives CDR1 SGHRS, CDR2 YFSETQ. CDR3 residues: CASRGQLNTEAFF. CDR3 nucleotide sequence: TGCGCCAGCAGGGGACAGCTGAACACTGAAGCTTTCTTT.

The chain couples TRBV28 to TRBJ2-3; a weak D match, TRBD2 (6 bases). V was trimmed by 7 bases and J by 4 bases, leaving 15 bases between them. This CDR3 region has 14 residues. Germline assignment: CDR1 MDHEN and CDR2 SYDVKM. The CDR3 reads CASTQGGVADTQYF. The CDR3 region has the DNA TGTGCCAGCACCCAAGGAGGGGTTGCAGATACGCAGTATTTT.

V gene TRBV7-9 combines with J gene TRBJ2-7, with D possibly being TRBD1 (6 bases). Per germline, CDR1 SEHNR and CDR2 FQNEAQ (reference sequence). Trimming removed 6 bases from V and 0 bases from J, with 12 bases in between. This CDR3 is built from 14 residues. The DNA for the CDR3 is TGTGCCAGCAGAACCACAGGGATCTCCTACGAGCAGTACTTC. Translated, it gives CASRTTGISYEQYF.

The rearrangement links TRBV11-2 to TRBJ1-6, with 9 bases that match TRBD1. Trimming at V came to 2 bases and at J to 10 bases, leaving 6 bases not matched to a gene. Germline V gives CDR1 SGHAT, CDR2 FQNNGV. The CDR3 is 15 residues long. CDR3 DNA sequence: TGTGCCAGCAGCTTAAGGGGACAGGGATACTCACCCCTCCACTTT. Translation gives CASSLRGQGYSPLHF.

The chain carries TRBV29-1 and TRBJ1-4; 7 positions match TRBD1. Germline V gives CDR1 SQVTM, CDR2 ANQGSEA. The CDR3 has 13 amino acids. J was trimmed by 7 bases and V by 8 bases; bases with no gene match: 10. The CDR3 loop reads CSTREGAGEKLFF. The CDR3 nucleotides are TGCAGCACCCGTGAGGGGGCTGGTGAAAAACTGTTTTTT.

The chain carries TRBV5-1 and TRBJ2-1, with no clear D. Trimming shortened V by 0 bases and J by 0 bases, and 7 bases separated the two germline ends. Germline V gene lookup returns CDR1 SGHRS and CDR2 YFSETQ. The CDR3 contains 15 residues. CDR3 amino acids: CASSLETSSYNEQFF. The CDR3 region has the DNA TGCGCCAGCAGCTTGGAAACGAGCTCCTACAATGAGCAGTTCTTC.

This chain connects TRBV30 to TRBJ1-1; 7 bases match TRBD1. CDR1 and CDR2 (germline): GTSNPN, SVGIG (reference sequence). V dropped 5 bases and J dropped 6; count of bases not matched to a gene: 3. The CDR3 is made up of 11 amino acids. The CDR3 DNA follows: TGTGCCTGGGGAAGGGGGCCTGAAGCTTTCTTT. It specifies CAWGRGPEAFF. The whole variable domain, filled in from reference TRBV30 and TRBJ1-1, reads SQTIHQWPATLVQPVGSPLSLECTVEGTSNPNLYWYRQAAGRGLQLLFYSVGIGQISSEVPQNLSASRPQDRQFILSSKKLLLSDSGFYLCAWGRGPEAFFGQGTRLTVV.

The V gene is TRBV2, the J gene TRBJ1-3; perhaps TRBD1 as D (6 bases). Trimming cost V 4 bases and J 5 bases, with 12 bases left between them. Germline lookup yields CDR1 SNHLY and CDR2 FYNNEI. This CDR3 is built from 14 residues. Here the CDR3 DNA reads TGTGCCAGCAGTGCAGGGGTGTCTAGAAACACCATATATTTT. It is translated as CASSAGVSRNTIYF.

The chain has TRBV27 and TRBJ1-4; 9 positions match TRBD1. In germline, CDR1 is MNHEY, CDR2 SMNVEV (reference sequence). The CDR3 length is 14 residues. The V and J ends lost 2 bases and 13 bases, in that order; junction bases with no gene match: 8. The DNA for the CDR3 is TGTGCCAGCAGTTTAAGGGGGGGACAGGGCGGACTGTTTTTT. Translation: CASSLRGGQGGLFF.

This clone was detected only a few times. V usage is TRBV30 and J usage is TRBJ2-3; a possible D gene is TRBD2 (6 bases). Per the germline V gene, CDR1 is GTSNPN and CDR2 is SVGIG (reference sequence). V was clipped by 3 bases and J by 6 bases, with 16 bases between them. This CDR3 contains 14 residues. CDR3 nucleotide sequence: TGTGCCTGGAGACCCTGGGACTGGCGGGATACGCAGTATTTT. It is translated as CAWRPWDWRDTQYF. The whole variable domain, filled in from reference TRBV30 and TRBJ2-3, reads SQTIHQWPATLVQPVGSPLSLECTVEGTSNPNLYWYRQAAGRGLQLLFYSVGIGQISSEVPQNLSASRPQDRQFILSSKKLLLSDSGFYLCAWRPWDWRDTQYFGPGTRLTVL.

The chain joins TRBV19 to TRBJ1-6, with 7 bases fitting TRBD1. Germline V gene lookup returns CDR1 LNHDA and CDR2 SQIVND (reference sequence). This CDR3 has 15 amino acids. V was pared by 5 bases and J by 7 bases, with 8 bases of the junction left unmatched. This CDR3 is CASSFRDRRNSPLHF. CDR3 DNA: TGTGCCAGTAGTTTCCGGGACAGAAGAAATTCACCCCTCCACTTT.

This chain links TRBV7-2 with TRBJ2-1, with 8 bases matching TRBD2. J lost 2 bases, V lost 7 bases, and 7 bases had no gene match. Per the germline V gene, CDR1 is SGHTA and CDR2 is FQGNSA. The CDR3 totals 15 residues. CDR3 region: CASNSWRGAYNEQFF. The CDR3 DNA reads as TGTGCCAGCAACTCTTGGCGGGGGGCCTACAATGAGCAGTTCTTC.

The chain recombines TRBV5-1 with TRBJ2-1; a weak D match, TRBD1 (6 bases). This CDR3 is built from 16 residues. The germline CDR1 and CDR2 sequences are SGHRS and YFSETQ. V lost 4 bases, J lost 2 bases, and 16 bases lay in between. CDR3 DNA sequence: TGCGCCAGCAGCAAGGGGGACGGATCGGCCTACAATGAGCAGTTCTTC. It specifies CASSKGDGSAYNEQFF.

The V call is TRBV6-1, the J call TRBJ1-4, with D unresolved. CDR3 length: 12 residues. Between the trimmed V and J ends, which lost 3 bases and 11 bases, there was a span of 10 bases. Germline V CDR1 and CDR2: MNHNS, SASEGT. Here the CDR3 DNA reads TGTGCCAGCAGTGACCCTCTACGGAAACTGTTTTTT. Its protein product is CASSDPLRKLFF.

Details on this clone: The sample holds other DNA sequences that translate to the same CDR3. The rearrangement uses TRBV2 and TRBJ1-5; D is undetermined. This CDR3 has 13 amino acids. V gave up 4 bases and J gave up 0 bases, with 4 bases separating them. Looked up from germline, CDR1 is SNHLY and CDR2 is FYNNEI. CDR3 sequence: CASSVYSNQPQHF. The CDR3 DNA follows: TGTGCCAGCAGTGTTTATAGCAATCAGCCCCAGCATTTT.

The genes are TRBV5-4 and TRBJ1-5; TRBD1 aligns across 8 bases. The CDR3 extends over 14 amino acids. V trimming: 4 bases; J trimming: 6 bases; junction bases outside the gene matches: 6. In germline, CDR1 is SGHNT, CDR2 YYREEE (reference sequence). The chain's CDR3 is CASSRGQGGQPQHF. The CDR3 DNA reads as TGTGCCAGCAGCCGAGGACAGGGCGGTCAGCCCCAGCATTTT.

V gene TRBV7-8 combines with J gene TRBJ1-5; D is unresolved. The V end lost 5 bases, the J end lost 0 bases, and 8 bases lay between the germline ends. The germline CDR1 and CDR2 sequences are SGHVS and FQNEAQ. There are 14 residues in the CDR3. The DNA for the CDR3 is TGTGCCAGCAGCCCACAGACTAGCAATCAGCCCCAGCATTTT. Translating gives CASSPQTSNQPQHF.

The rearrangement uses TRBV11-2 and TRBJ1-1; D is possibly TRBD1 (5 bases). Germline-derived CDR1 and CDR2 are SGHAT and FQNNGV. V was trimmed by 5 bases and J by 11 bases, leaving 24 bases between them. This CDR3 region has 15 residues. The CDR3 DNA is TGTGCCAGCAGCAAAGGGGAGGAAACCCGGTTTAGGGCTTTCTTT. This codes for CASSKGEETRFRAFF.

The chain employs TRBV9 and TRBJ2-2; 8 positions match TRBD1. CDR3 length equals 14 residues. J was trimmed by 5 bases and V by 4 bases; bases with no gene match: 4. CDR1 and CDR2 from the germline V gene are SGDLS and YYNGEE. The CDR3 spells CASSSWTGTGELFF. The CDR3 DNA is TGTGCCAGCAGCTCCTGGACAGGGACCGGGGAGCTGTTTTTT.

This rearrangement joins TRBV30 to TRBJ1-1; perhaps TRBD1 as D (6 bases). V was clipped by 6 bases and J by 6 bases, with 14 bases between them. The CDR3 extends over 12 amino acids. Germline lookup yields CDR1 GTSNPN and CDR2 SVGIG (reference sequence). The CDR3 reads CACSKGGPEAFF. DNA of the CDR3: TGTGCCTGCTCTAAGGGGGGGCCTGAAGCTTTCTTT.

The rearrangement joins TRBV12-3 or TRBV12-4 to TRBJ2-1, with D perhaps matching TRBD1 (5 bases). The CDR3 runs to 12 residues. V was trimmed by 3 bases and J by 10 bases, leaving 10 bases between them. This chain's CDR3 is CASSFRGYEQFF. The CDR3 DNA follows: TGTGCCAGCAGTTTTAGGGGATACGAGCAGTTCTTC.

The V call is TRBV5-1, the J call TRBJ2-7; 9 bases are a match to TRBD1. The CDR3 runs to 15 residues. V gave up 4 bases and J gave up 1 base; unmatched junction bases: 6. Germline V gene data show CDR1 as SGHRS and CDR2 as YFSETQ. The CDR3 loop reads CASSRGQGGSYEQYF. The CDR3 DNA reads as TGCGCCAGCAGCCGGGGACAGGGAGGGTCCTACGAGCAGTACTTC.